This is a list of T cell receptor beta chains from one sample in a study of lymphopenia after photon versus proton radiotherapy. Assay: immunoSEQ multiplex PCR; the TCRdb copy retains only in-frame clones and omits some. The table shows roughly 58,000 clones, with about 85% occurring only once. The input for sequencing was peripheral blood, taken from a patient treated with proton-based radiotherapy. These receptors came from a man older than 75 with esophageal cancer. CDR3s include the opening cysteine and the closing phenylalanine or tryptophan. D genes are given only for firm matches. Clone size, where shown, is once, few, many, or a class for clones that have expanded.

NA NA TRBJ1-2 TRBV11-1 TGTGCCAGCAGCTTAGCGGGAAACTATGGCTACACCTTC CASSLAGNYGYTF
NA NA TRBJ2-7 TRBV18 TGTGCCAGCTCACCACAGAAAGACAGGTTCCACGAGCAGTACTTC CASSPQKDRFHEQYF
NA NA TRBJ1-2 TRBV6-1 TGTGCCAGCAGGGACCTACACTATGGCTACACCTTC CASRDLHYGYTF
NA NA TRBJ1-3 TRBV7-6 TGTGCCAGCGGAGCGGGTAACGGAAACACCATATATTTT CASGAGNGNTIYF
NA NA TRBJ2-7 TRBV7-8 TGTGCCAGCAGCTTAGTGGCGGGGTACGAGCAGTACTTC CASSLVAGYEQYF
once NA TRBJ2-2 TRBV14 TGTGCCAGCAGCCAAGAGGACACCGGGGAGCTGTTTTTT CASSQEDTGELFF
few NA TRBJ1-1 TRBV7-2 TGTGCCAGCAGCCCCGTTTATGGGACTGAAGCTTTCTTT CASSPVYGTEAFF
NA NA TRBJ2-1 TRBV5-1 TGCGCCAGCAGCTTGGCAGGGTTCGATGAGCAGTTCTTC CASSLAGFDEQFF
NA TRBD1 TRBJ1-3 TRBV5-1 TGCGCCAGCAGCTCGGGACAGCCAGGAAACACCATATATTTT CASSSGQPGNTIYF
once TRBD2 TRBJ2-1 TRBV7-2 TGTGCCAGCAGCCTAATAGCGGGAGGCAGGGGTGAGCAGTTCTTC CASSLIAGGRGEQFF
NA NA TRBJ1-1 TRBV4-2 TGTGCCAGCAGCCAAGTGCGGGTGGACACTGAAGCTTTCTTT CASSQVRVDTEAFF
NA TRBD1 TRBJ1-2 TRBV11-1 TGTGCCAGCAGCCCCCGGACAGGACCCTCAGAGGGCTACACCTTC CASSPRTGPSEGYTF
NA TRBD1 TRBJ1-2 TRBV11-2 TGTGCCAGCAGTTACACAGGGGTCTATGGCTACACCTTC CASSYTGVYGYTF
NA NA TRBJ1-1 TRBV5-4 TGTGCCAGCAGCTGGCTTATGAACACTGAAGCTTTCTTT CASSWLMNTEAFF
NA TRBD1 TRBJ1-3 TRBV5-1 TGCGCCAGCAGTGACAGGGGCTCTGGAAACACCATATATTTT CASSDRGSGNTIYF
NA TRBD1 TRBJ2-1 TRBV11-2 TGTGCCAGCAGCCACTCCCCCGACAGGGGGAATGAGCAGTTCTTC CASSHSPDRGNEQFF
NA NA TRBJ2-7 TRBV7-8 TGTGCCAGCAGCTTAATAGGGCCAGCCGAGCAGTACTTC CASSLIGPAEQYF
few TRBD2 TRBJ2-2 TRBV11-2 TGTGCCAGCAGCTTAGGTGCAGGACTAGCGGAGAACACCGGGGAGCTGTTTTTT CASSLGAGLAENTGELFF
NA NA TRBJ1-1 TRBV19 TGTGCCAGTAGTCCCTTCGGACAGCCGAACACTGAAGCTTTCTTT CASSPFGQPNTEAFF
few TRBD1 TRBJ2-3 TRBV4-3 TGCGCCAGCAGCCACCGGGACAGCCAGGCAGATACGCAGTATTTT CASSHRDSQADTQYF
once NA TRBJ1-2 TRBV10-2 TGCGCCAGCAGGGACTTTAGTACTGGCTACACCTTC CASRDFSTGYTF
NA NA TRBJ2-1 TRBV6-5 TGTGCCAGCAGTTACGGATCGGGGCAGGCGGACAATGAGCAGTTCTTC CASSYGSGQADNEQFF
NA NA TRBJ1-6 TRBV7-3 TGTGCCAGCAGCTTAATCAAGGGACCCCTCCACTTT CASSLIKGPLHF
NA NA TRBJ2-7 TRBV7-2 TGTGCCAGCAGCGTTTTGGGGGAGCAGTACTTC CASSVLGEQYF
NA NA TRBJ1-4 TRBV6-6 TGTGCCAGCAGTTACGGCGGGCGGACTAATGAAAAACTGTTTTTT CASSYGGRTNEKLFF
NA NA TRBJ2-5 TRBV9 TGTGCCAGCAGCGGTGGACGGGGAGTGACCCAGTACTTC CASSGGRGVTQYF
once NA TRBJ2-1 TRBV7-2 TGTGCCAGCAGCCTAGATGGGACTGACTCCTACAATGAGCAGTTCTTC CASSLDGTDSYNEQFF
NA NA TRBJ1-1 TRBV30 TGTGCCTGGAGTGTAGTGTCCTTTAACACTGAAGCTTTCTTT CAWSVVSFNTEAFF
NA NA TRBJ2-2 TRBV5-6 TGTGCCAGCACCCACCCCGGGATCGGGGCCGGGGAGCTGTTTTTT CASTHPGIGAGELFF
NA NA TRBJ1-5 TRBV7-9 TGTGCCAGCAGCTTAGGTTCGACGGGGAGACGCCAGCCCCAGCATTTT CASSLGSTGRRQPQHF
NA NA TRBJ2-3 TRBV19 TGTGCCAGTAGTAGCCGGGACCGCGCCCCCTACACAGATACGCAGTATTTT CASSSRDRAPYTDTQYF
NA TRBD1 TRBJ1-4 TRBV6-5 TGTGCCAGCAGTCGATTACACGGGACAGGTCTGTTTTTT CASSRLHGTGLFF
NA NA TRBJ1-1 TRBV18 TGTGCCAGCTCACCCACTTCGGCGAACACTGAAGCTTTCTTT CASSPTSANTEAFF
NA TRBD2 TRBJ2-1 TRBV5-1 TGCGCCAGCAGCAACGGACTAGCGGGAGCTTACAATGAGCAGTTCTTC CASSNGLAGAYNEQFF
once NA TRBJ2-2 TRBV7-2 TGTGCCAGCAGCTTAGTAGTGGCTAGCCGGGGCACCGGGGAGCTGTTTTTT CASSLVVASRGTGELFF
NA NA TRBJ1-6 TRBV7-2 TGTGCCAGCAGCTGGGGGGGCCAGCGGTCCCCCTATAATTCACCCCTCCACTTT CASSWGGQRSPYNSPLHF
few NA TRBJ2-7 TRBV5-5 TGTGCCAGCAGCTCTTACGGGGAGGCAAAAATGGGCGAGCAGTACTTC CASSSYGEAKMGEQYF
NA TRBD1 TRBJ1-1 TRBV5-1 TGCGCCAGCAGCGGGGGACAGCGCATGAACACTGAAGCTTTCTTT CASSGGQRMNTEAFF
NA NA TRBJ1-1 TRBV7-2 TGTGCCAGCAGCTTGGATTGGGGGACTGAAGCTTTCTTT CASSLDWGTEAFF
NA NA TRBJ1-1 TRBV2 TGTGCCATCCGGGACTGGTTGAACACTGAAGCTTTCTTT CAIRDWLNTEAFF
NA NA TRBJ2-5 TRBV7-9 TGTGCCAGCAGTCTGTATTTAGCGGCCAAGGAAGAGACCCAGTACTTC CASSLYLAAKEETQYF
NA NA TRBJ1-1 TRBV5-1 TGCGCCAGCAGGCAGAACACTGAAGCTTTCTTT CASRQNTEAFF
NA NA TRBJ2-7 TRBV5-6 TGTGCCAGCAGCCTCAATCTTTTCTACGAGCAGTACTTC CASSLNLFYEQYF
NA NA TRBJ2-7 TRBV6-5 TGTGCCAGCAGTTACAGGGTGAACTACGAGCAGTACTTC CASSYRVNYEQYF
NA TRBD2 TRBJ2-5 TRBV5-4 TGTGCCAGCAGCTCAGCGGGGGAGCTCCAAGAGACCCAGTACTTC CASSSAGELQETQYF
NA TRBD1 TRBJ1-4 TRBV7-3 TGTGCCAGCAGCTTAGCGAAATTCCGGGACAGGGGTGAAAAACTGTTTTTT CASSLAKFRDRGEKLFF
NA NA TRBJ2-1 TRBV30 TGTGCCTGGAGCCCAGGGACTGGAAAGCAGTTCTTC CAWSPGTGKQFF
many NA TRBJ2-7 TRBV4-3 TGCGCCAGCAGCCAAACGACAGGCTCCTACGAGCAGTACTTC CASSQTTGSYEQYF
once NA TRBJ1-6 TRBV7-9 TGTGCCAGCAGCTCGGAGGGTAATTCACCCCTCCACTTT CASSSEGNSPLHF
NA NA TRBJ2-7 TRBV25-1 TGTGCCAGCAGTCGGTCCTACGAGCAGTACTTC CASSRSYEQYF